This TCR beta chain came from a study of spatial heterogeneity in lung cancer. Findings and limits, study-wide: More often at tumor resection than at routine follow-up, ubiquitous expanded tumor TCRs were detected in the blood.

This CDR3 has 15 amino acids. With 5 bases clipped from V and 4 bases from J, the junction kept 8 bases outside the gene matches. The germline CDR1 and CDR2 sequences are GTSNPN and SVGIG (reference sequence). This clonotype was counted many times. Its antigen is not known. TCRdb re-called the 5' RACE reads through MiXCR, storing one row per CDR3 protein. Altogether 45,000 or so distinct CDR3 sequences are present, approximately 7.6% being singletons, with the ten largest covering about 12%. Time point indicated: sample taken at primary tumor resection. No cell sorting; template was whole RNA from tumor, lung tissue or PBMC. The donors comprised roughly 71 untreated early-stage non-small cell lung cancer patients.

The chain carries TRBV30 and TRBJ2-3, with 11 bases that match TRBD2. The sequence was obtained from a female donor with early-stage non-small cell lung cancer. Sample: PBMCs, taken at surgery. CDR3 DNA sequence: TGTGCCTGGGACCAGCCTAGCGGGGGGCCAGATACGCAGTATTTT. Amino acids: CAWDQPSGGPDTQYF.